In this sample, the clone carrying this TCR beta chain turned up many times. Its antigen is not known. Absent ophthalmopathy progression within 18 months defined stable Graves' hyperthyroidism. The junction had 4 bases not matched to a gene; V was cut back by 4 bases and J by 1 base. This CDR3 comprises 15 residues. Germline lookup yields CDR1 MNHEY and CDR2 SMNVEV (reference sequence). There were TCR beta CDR3 regions amplified from RNA transcripts. First-round RT-PCR of the TCR CDR3 relied on the HTBI primer set. TCRdb ran MiXCR on the multiplex PCR reads and lists one entry per CDR3 protein. This table has about 360,000 distinct CDR3 sequences, roughly an eighth appearing once. This sample stems from a study of T cells in Graves' hyperthyroidism and ophthalmopathy. Study observations and caveats: Patients with ophthalmopathy were separated from those with stable hyperthyroidism by a 13 V-J model. Ophthalmopathy got predicted by the model a median approximately 6.3 months before its onset.

The receptor's source is a woman under 30 with Graves' hyperthyroidism. The chain employs TRBV27 and TRBJ2-7; 10 bases line up with TRBD1. The sequenced material came from blood. The CDR3 sequence is CASSSRQGASYEQYF. In nucleotides, the CDR3 is TGTGCCAGCAGTTCACGACAGGGGGCTTCCTACGAGCAGTACTTC.